This TCR beta chain appears in the sequencing data of a study of T-cell reconstitution after alpha-beta-depleted transplantation in children. General observations from the study: Where alpha-beta T cells came from about two months after transplant was reportedly several hundred expanded graft clones. Newly generated T cells supplied most T-cell counts and diversity one year post-transplant. For some patients, TCRbeta diversity was high at day 60 because of recipient T cells and thymic progenitors that survived.

Library preparation (for TCRbeta) was performed with unique molecular identifiers. A single record per CDR3 protein comes from TCRdb applying MiXCR to the PCR reads. The table lists under 450,000 distinct CDR3 sequences, 16% of them singletons. Points on this clonotype: Its antigen is undetermined.

The CDR3 sequence is 15 residues long. Germline V CDR1 and CDR2: SGHRS, YFSETQ. After removal of 1 base from V and 2 bases from J, the junction contained 4 bases not matched to a gene. The receptor's source is a boy under two years old who had a stem cell transplant for Wiskott-Aldrich syndrome, so the T cells may come from the graft donor. Sample: PBMCs, mostly from graft donor cells, taken 360 days after TCRalphabeta/CD19-depleted stem cell transplant. The chain employs TRBV5-1 and TRBJ1-1; 8 bases agree with TRBD1. DNA of the CDR3: TGCGCCAGCAGCTTGATACAGGGGGTAAACACTGAAGCTTTCTTT. This translates into CASSLIQGVNTEAFF. Looking up the rest from reference TRBV5-1 and TRBJ1-1 gives the full variable domain: KAGVTQTPRYLIKTRGQQVTLSCSPISGHRSVSWYQQTPGQGLQFLFEYFSETQRNKGNFPGRFSGRQFSNSRSEMNVSTLELGDSALYLCASSLIQGVNTEAFFGQGTRLTVV.